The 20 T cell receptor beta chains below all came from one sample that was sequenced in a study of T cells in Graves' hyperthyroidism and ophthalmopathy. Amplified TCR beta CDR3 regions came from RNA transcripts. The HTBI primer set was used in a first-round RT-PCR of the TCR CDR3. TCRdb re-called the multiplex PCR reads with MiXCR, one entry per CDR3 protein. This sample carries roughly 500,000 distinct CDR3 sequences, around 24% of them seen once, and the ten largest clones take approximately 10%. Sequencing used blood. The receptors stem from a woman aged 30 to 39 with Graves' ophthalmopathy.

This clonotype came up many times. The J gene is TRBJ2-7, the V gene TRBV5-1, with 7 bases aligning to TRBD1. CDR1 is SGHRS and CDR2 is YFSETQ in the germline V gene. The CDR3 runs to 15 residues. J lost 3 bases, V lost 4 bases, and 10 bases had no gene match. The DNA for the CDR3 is TGCGCCAGCAGCCTAGGGACAGCCGACAACTACGAGCAGTACTTC. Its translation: CASSLGTADNYEQYF.

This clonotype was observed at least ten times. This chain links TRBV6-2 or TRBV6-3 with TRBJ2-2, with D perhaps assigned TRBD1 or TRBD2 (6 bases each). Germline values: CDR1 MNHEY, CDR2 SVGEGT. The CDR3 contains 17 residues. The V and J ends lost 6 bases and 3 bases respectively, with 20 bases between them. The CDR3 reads CASRAAGAGLDTGELFF. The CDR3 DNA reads TGTGCCAGCAGGGCCGCAGGGGCGGGGTTGGACACCGGGGAGCTGTTTTTT.

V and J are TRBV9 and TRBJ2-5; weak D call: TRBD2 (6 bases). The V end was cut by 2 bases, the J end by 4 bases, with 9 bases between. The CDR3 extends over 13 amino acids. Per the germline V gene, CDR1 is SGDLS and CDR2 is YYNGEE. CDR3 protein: CASSVYSGETQYF. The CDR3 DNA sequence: TGTGCCAGCAGCGTCTATAGCGGAGAGACCCAGTACTTC.

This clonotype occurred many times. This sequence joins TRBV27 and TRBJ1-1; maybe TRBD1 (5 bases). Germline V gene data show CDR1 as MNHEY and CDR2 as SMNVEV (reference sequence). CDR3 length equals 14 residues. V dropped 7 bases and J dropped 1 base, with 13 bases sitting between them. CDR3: CASTSRAKNTEAFF. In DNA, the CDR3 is TGTGCCAGCACCTCCAGGGCGAAGAACACTGAAGCTTTCTTT.

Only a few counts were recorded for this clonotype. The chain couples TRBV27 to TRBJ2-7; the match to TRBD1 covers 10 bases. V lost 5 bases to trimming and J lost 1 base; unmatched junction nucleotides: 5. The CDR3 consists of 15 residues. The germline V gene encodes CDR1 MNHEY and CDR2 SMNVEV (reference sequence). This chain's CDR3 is CASSPRQGASYEQYF. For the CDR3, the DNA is TGTGCCAGCAGTCCTAGACAGGGGGCTTCCTACGAGCAGTACTTC.

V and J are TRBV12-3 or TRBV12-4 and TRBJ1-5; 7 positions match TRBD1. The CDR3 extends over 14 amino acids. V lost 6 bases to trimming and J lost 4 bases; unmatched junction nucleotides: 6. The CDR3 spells CASSLQGINQPQHF. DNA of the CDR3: TGTGCCAGCAGCCTACAGGGGATAAATCAGCCCCAGCATTTT.

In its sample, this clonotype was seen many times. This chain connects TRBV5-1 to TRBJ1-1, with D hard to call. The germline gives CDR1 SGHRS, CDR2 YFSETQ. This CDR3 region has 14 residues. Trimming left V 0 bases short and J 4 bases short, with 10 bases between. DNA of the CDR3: TGCGCCAGCAGCTTGGGTGGAGGGAGCACTGAAGCTTTCTTT. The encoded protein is CASSLGGGSTEAFF.

The CDR3 DNA reads as TGCAGTGCTACCGTTCCGGGACACCTCGCCGGAGCTTTCTTT. This sequence encodes CSATVPGHLAGAFF. The rearrangement joins TRBV20-1 to TRBJ1-1, with D maybe TRBD1 (6 bases). The germline gives CDR1 DFQATT, CDR2 SNEGSKA (reference sequence). The CDR3 runs 14 residues. Between the trimmed V and J ends, which lost 4 bases and 10 bases, there was a span of 22 bases.

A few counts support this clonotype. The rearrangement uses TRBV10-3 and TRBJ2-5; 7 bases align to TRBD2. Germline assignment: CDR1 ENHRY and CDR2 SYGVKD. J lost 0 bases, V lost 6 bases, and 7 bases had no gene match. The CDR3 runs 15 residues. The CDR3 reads CAIRKGGSNQETQYF. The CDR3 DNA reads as TGTGCCATCAGAAAAGGCGGGAGTAACCAAGAGACCCAGTACTTC.

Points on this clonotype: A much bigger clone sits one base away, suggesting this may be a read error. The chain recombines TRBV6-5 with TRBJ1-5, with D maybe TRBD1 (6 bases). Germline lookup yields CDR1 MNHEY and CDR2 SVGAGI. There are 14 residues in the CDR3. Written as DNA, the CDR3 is TGTGCCAGCAGTTACTCAGGGGGGGAGCAGCCCCAGCGTTTT. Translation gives CASSYSGGEQPQRF.

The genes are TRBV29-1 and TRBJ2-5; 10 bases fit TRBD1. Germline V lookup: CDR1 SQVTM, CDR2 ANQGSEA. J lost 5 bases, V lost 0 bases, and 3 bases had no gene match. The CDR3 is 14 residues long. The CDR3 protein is CSVEDRTGGETQYF. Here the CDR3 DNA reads TGCAGCGTTGAAGATAGGACAGGGGGGGAGACCCAGTACTTC.

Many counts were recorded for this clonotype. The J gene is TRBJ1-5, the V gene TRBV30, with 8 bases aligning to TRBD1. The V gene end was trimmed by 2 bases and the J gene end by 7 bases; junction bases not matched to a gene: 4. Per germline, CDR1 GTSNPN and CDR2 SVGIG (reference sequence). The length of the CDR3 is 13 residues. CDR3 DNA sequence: TGTGCCTGGAGTCAGGGGGCCCGACAGCCCCAGCATTTT. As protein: CAWSQGARQPQHF.

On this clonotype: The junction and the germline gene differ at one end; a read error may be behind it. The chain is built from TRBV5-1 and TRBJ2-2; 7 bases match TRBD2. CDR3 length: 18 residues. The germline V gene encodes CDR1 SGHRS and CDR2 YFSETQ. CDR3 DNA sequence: TGCGCCAGCAGCTTTCGGTCGGCGTTCGGGGGGAACACCGGGGAGCTGTGTTTT. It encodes CASSFRSAFGGNTGELCF.

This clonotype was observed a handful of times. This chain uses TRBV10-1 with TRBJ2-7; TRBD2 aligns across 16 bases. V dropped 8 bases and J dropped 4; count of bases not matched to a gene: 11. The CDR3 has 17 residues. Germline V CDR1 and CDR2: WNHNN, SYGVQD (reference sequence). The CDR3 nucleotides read TGCGCCAGCGAGGGGACTAGCGGGGGGGCGAACAGTTACGAGCAGTACTTC. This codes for CASEGTSGGANSYEQYF.

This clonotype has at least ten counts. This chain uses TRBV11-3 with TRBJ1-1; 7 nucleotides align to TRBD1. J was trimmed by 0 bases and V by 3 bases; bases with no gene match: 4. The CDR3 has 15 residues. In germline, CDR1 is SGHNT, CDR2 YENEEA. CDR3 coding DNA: TGTGCCAGCAGCTTGGACAGGCTGATGAACACTGAAGCTTTCTTT. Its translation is CASSLDRLMNTEAFF.

Written as DNA, the CDR3 is TGTGCCAGCAGCCTCACAGGGGTGTCACCCCTCCACTTT. Residues: CASSLTGVSPLHF. This chain uses TRBV6-1 with TRBJ1-6; 7 nucleotides agree with TRBD1. The V gene's germline CDR1 is MNHNS and CDR2 SASEGT. The CDR3 runs 13 residues. J lost 10 bases, V lost 6 bases, and 6 bases had no gene match.

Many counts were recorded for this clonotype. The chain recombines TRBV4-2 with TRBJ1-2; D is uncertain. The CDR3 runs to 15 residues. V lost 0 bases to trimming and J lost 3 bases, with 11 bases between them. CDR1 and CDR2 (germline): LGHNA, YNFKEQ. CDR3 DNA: TGTGCCAGCAGCCAAGAAATGCCAGCCCACTATGGCTACACCTTC. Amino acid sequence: CASSQEMPAHYGYTF.

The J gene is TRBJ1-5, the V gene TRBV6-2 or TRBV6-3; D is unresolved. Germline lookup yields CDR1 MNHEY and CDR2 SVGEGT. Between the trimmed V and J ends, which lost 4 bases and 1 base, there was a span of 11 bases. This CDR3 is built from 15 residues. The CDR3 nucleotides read TGTGCCAGCAGTTTAGTTACGGGCAGCAATCAGCCCCAGCATTTT. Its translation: CASSLVTGSNQPQHF.

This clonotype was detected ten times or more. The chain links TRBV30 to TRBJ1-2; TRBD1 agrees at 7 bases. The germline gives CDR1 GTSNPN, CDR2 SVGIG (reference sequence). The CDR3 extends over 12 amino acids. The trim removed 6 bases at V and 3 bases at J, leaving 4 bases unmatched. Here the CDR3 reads CACRDRYYGYTF. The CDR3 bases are TGTGCCTGCCGGGACAGATACTATGGCTACACCTTC.

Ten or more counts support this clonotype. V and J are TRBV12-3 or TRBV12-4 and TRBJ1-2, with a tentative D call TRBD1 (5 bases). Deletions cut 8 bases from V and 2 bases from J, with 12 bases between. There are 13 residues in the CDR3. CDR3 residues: CASRDGENYGYTF. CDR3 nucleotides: TGTGCCAGCCGGGACGGCGAAAACTATGGCTACACCTTC.